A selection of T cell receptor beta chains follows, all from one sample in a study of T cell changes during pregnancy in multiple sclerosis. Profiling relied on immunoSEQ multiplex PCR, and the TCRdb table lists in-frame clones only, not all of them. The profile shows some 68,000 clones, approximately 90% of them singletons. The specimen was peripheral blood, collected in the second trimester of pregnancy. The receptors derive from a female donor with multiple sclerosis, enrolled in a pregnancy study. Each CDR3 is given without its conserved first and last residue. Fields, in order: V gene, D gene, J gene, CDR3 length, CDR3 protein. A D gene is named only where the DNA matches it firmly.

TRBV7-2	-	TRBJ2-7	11	ASSFLSESEQY
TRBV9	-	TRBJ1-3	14	ASSGGRDYSGNTIY
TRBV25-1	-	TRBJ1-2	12	ASSEWGGHRGYT
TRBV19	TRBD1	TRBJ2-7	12	ASSIDRGTYEQY
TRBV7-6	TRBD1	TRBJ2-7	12	ASSLVGTGDMQY
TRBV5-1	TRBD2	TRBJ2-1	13	ASSLTSGIYNEQF
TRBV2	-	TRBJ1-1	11	ASGSRVDTEAF
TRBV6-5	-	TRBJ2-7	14	ASSYSGAMSSYEQY
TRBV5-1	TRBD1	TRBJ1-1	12	ASSSGTANTEAF
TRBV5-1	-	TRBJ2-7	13	ASSLNPGNSYEQY
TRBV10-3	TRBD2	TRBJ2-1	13	AIRPGLESLNEQF
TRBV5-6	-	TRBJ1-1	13	ASSLPGFSNTEAF
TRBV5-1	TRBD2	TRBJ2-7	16	ASSLRPSGLTYSYEQY
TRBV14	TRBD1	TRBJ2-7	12	ASSQWTGAYEQY
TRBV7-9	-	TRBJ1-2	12	ASSLETQAWGYT
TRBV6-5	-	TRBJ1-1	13	ASSYSSVMNTEAF
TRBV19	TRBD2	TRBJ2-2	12	ASRLTSDTGELF
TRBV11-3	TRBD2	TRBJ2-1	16	ASSLGGTSGSSYNEQF
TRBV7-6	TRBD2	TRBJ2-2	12	ASSLWEGAGELF
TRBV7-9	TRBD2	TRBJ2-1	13	ASSPKGSGHNEQF
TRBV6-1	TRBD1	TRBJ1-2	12	ASSDWTGAYGYT
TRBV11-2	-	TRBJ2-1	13	ASSLAGDSYNEQF
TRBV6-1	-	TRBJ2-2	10	ASSQRTGELF
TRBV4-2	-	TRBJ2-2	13	ASSQEARPTGELF
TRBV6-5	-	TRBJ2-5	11	ASVGADQETQY
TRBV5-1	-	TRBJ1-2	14	ASSLPRGPALYGYT
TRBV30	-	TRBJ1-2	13	AWSIGGKGSYGYT
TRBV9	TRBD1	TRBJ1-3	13	ASGTALNSGNTIY
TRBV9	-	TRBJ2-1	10	ASSPLHNEQF
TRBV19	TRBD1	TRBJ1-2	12	ASTAAAGTDGYT
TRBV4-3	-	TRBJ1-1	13	ASSQVAGLNTEAF
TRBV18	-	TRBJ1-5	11	ASSPGGPQPQH
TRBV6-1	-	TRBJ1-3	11	ASTGVSGNTIY
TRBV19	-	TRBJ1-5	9	ASSISGSQH
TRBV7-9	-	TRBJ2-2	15	ASSSPVAALGTGELF
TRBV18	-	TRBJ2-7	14	ASSPLPAAPSYEQY
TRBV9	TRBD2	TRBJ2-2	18	ASSVAPGRTSGVNTGELF
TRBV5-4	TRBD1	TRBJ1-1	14	ASSYWTGPRNTEAF
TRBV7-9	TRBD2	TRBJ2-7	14	ASSLGTSGPTYEQY
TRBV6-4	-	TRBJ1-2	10	ASSVAGYGYT
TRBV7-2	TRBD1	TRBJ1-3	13	ASSSQGALGNTIY
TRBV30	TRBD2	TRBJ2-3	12	AGTEAGLADTQY
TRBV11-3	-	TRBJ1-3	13	ASSLGASPGGTIY
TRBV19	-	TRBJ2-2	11	ASIRGITGELF
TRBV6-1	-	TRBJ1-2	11	ASSGTGNYGYT
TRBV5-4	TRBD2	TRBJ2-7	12	ASSTGTSLYEQY
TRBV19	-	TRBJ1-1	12	ASRPSDFYTEAF
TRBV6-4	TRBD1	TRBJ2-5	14	ASSVAPGQGSETQY
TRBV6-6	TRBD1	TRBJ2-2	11	ASGQGATGELF
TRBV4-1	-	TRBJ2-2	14	ASSYLTQGGTGELF
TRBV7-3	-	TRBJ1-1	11	ASSLGGSDEAF
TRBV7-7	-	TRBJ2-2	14	ASSLVLEAVTGELF
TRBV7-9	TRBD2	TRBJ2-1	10	ASSLGTRGGF
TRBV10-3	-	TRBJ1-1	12	AIRALTGNTEAF
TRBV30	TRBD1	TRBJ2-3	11	AWEQGSTDTQY
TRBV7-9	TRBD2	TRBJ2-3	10	ASRLSGGAMY
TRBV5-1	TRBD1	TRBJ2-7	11	ASSRGQGGEQY
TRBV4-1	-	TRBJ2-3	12	ASSQVDKADTQY
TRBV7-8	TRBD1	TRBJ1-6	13	ASSLGGTAYSPLH
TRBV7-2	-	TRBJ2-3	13	ASSLRESSTDTQY